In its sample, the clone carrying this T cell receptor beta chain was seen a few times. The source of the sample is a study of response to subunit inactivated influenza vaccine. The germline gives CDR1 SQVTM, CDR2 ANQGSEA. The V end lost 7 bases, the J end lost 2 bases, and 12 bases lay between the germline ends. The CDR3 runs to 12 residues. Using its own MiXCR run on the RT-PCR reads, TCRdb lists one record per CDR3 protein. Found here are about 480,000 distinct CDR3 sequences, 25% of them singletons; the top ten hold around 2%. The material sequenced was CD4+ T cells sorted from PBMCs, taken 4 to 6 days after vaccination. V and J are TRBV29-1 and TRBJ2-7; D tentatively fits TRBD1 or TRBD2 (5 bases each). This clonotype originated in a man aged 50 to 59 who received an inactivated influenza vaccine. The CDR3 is CSAGTDTYEQYF. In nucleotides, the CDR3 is TGCAGCGCCGGGACGGACACCTACGAGCAGTACTTC.